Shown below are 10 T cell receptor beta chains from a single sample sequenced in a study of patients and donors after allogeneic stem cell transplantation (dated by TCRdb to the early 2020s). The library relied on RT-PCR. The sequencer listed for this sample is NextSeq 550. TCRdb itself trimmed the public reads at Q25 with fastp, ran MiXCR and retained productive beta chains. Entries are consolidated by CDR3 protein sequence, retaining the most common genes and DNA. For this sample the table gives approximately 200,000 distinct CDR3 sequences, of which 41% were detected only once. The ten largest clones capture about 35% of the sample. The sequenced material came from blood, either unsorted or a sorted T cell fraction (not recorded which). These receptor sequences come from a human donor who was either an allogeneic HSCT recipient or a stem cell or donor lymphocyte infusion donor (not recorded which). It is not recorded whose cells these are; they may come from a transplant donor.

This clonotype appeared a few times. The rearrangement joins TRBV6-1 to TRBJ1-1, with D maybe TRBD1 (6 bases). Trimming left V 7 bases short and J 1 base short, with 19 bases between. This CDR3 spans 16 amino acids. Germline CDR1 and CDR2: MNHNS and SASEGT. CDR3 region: CASTEWVRDKNTEAFF. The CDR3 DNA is TGTGCCAGCACCGAATGGGTTCGGGACAAGAACACTGAAGCTTTCTTT.

The CDR3 spells CSVEDRGSGYEQYF. DNA for the CDR3: TGCAGCGTTGAAGATCGAGGTAGCGGCTACGAGCAGTACTTC. The chain joins TRBV29-1 to TRBJ2-7, with a tentative D call TRBD2 (6 bases). V was clipped by 0 bases and J by 3 bases, with 12 bases between them. Germline CDR1 is SQVTM and CDR2 is ANQGSEA. The CDR3 extends over 14 amino acids.

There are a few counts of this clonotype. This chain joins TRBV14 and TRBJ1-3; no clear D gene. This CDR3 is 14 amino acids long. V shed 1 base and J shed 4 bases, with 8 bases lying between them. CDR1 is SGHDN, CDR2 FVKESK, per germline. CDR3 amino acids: CASSQVRSGNTIYF. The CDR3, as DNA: TGTGCCAGCAGCCAAGTCCGTTCCGGAAACACCATATATTTT.

The CDR3 sequence is CAWNTGVAYNEQFF. CDR3 DNA: TGTGCCTGGAATACAGGGGTCGCCTACAATGAGCAGTTCTTC. The J gene is TRBJ2-1, the V gene TRBV30; 7 bases are a match to TRBD1. The CDR3 extends over 14 amino acids. Germline V gene sequence: CDR1 GTSNPN, CDR2 SVGIG (reference sequence). The V gene end was trimmed by 4 bases and the J gene end by 2 bases; junction bases not matched to a gene: 5.

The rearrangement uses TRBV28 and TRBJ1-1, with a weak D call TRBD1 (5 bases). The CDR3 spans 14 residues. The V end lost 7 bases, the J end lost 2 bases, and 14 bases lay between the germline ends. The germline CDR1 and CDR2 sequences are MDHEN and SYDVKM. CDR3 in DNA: TGTGCCAGCACCCCACCGGGACGAAACACTGAAGCTTTCTTT. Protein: CASTPPGRNTEAFF.

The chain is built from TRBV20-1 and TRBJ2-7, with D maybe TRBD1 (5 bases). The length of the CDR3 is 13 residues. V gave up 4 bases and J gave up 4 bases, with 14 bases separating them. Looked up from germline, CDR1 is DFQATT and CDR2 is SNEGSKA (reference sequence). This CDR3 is CSAIQGIGYEQYF. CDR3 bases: TGCAGTGCTATCCAGGGAATCGGATACGAGCAGTACTTC.

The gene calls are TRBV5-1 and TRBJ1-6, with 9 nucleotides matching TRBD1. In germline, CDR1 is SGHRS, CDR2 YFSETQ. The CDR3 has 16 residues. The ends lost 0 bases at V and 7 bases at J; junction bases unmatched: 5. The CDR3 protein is CASSLDLGTGNSPLHF. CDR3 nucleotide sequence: TGCGCCAGCAGCTTGGATCTCGGGACAGGGAATTCACCCCTCCACTTT.

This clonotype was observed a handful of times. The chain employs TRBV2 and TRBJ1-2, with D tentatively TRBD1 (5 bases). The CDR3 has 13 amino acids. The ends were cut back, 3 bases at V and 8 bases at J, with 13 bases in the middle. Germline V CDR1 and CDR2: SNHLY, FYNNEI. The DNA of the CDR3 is TGTGCCAGCAGTGAGGGCCAGGGTTGGGGCTACACCTTC. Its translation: CASSEGQGWGYTF.

The CDR3 sequence: CASRTAQTYEQYF. CDR3 nucleotide sequence: TGTGCCAGCAGGACAGCACAGACCTACGAGCAGTACTTC. The chain is built from TRBV7-9 and TRBJ2-7; D is perhaps TRBD1 (5 bases). This CDR3 contains 13 residues. V was trimmed by 6 bases and J by 2 bases, leaving 11 bases between them. CDR1 and CDR2 (germline): SEHNR, FQNEAQ (reference sequence).

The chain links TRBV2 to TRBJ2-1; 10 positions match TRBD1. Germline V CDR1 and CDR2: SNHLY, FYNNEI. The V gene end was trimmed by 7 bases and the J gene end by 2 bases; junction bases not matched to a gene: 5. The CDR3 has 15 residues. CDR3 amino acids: CASIGQGGPYNEQFF. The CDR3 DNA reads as TGTGCCAGCATCGGACAGGGGGGTCCCTACAATGAGCAGTTCTTC.